Below, one T cell receptor (beta chain) is given with its context. These data belong to a study of identical twins. TCRdb independently ran MiXCR on the 5' RACE reads; one entry per CDR3 protein. The sample has 1.5 million to 2 million distinct CDR3 sequences, 32% seen once. All donors were healthy, and all were Caucasian. V was clipped by 7 bases and J by 7 bases; unmatched bases: 4. This CDR3 spans 14 amino acids. Germline V gene data show CDR1 as LNHDA and CDR2 as SQIVND (reference sequence). Material for sequencing was cord blood. The V call is TRBV19, the J call TRBJ1-6; 10 nucleotides match TRBD1. This sequence was found in a newborn girl in good health. DNA of the CDR3: TGTGCCAGTAACAGGGACAGGGGAAATTCACCCCTCCACTTT. Its protein product is CASNRDRGNSPLHF.